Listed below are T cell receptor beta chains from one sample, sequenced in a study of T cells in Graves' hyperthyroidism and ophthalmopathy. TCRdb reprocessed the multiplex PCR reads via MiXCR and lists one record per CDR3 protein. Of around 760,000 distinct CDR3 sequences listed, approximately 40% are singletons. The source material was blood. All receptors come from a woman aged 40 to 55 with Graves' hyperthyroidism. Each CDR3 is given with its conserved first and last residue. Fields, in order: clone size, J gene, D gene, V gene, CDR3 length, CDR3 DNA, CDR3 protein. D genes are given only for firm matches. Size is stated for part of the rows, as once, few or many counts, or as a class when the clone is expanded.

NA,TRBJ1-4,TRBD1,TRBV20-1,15,TGCAGTATCGACAGGGGACAGGGGGCTAGCGAAAAACTGTTTTTT,CSIDRGQGASEKLFF
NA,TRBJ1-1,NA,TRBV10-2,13,TGCGCCAGCAGGGGGGGGCTATGGACTGAAGCTTTCTTT,CASRGGLWTEAFF
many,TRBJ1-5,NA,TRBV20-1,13,TGCAGTGCTAGCTTTGGACACGGGGGGCCCCAGCATTTT,CSASFGHGGPQHF
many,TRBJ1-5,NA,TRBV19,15,TGTGCCAGTAGTATAGATAGTTACGGCGATCAGCCCCAGCATTTT,CASSIDSYGDQPQHF
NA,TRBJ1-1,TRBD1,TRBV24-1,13,TGTGCCACCAGTGATACGGGACAGGGACCAGCTTTCTTT,CATSDTGQGPAFF
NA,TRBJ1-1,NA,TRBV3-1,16,TGTGCCAGCAGCCAAGTTGAGGGGAGAGGAAACACTGAAGCTTTCTTT,CASSQVEGRGNTEAFF
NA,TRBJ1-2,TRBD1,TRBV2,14,TGTGCCAGCAGTGGGACAGGTATAGAGGATGGCTACACCTTC,CASSGTGIEDGYTF
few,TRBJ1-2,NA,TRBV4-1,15,TGCGCCAGCAGCCAATCTCCGGGACCGAGTGAGTTCTACACCTTC,CASSQSPGPSEFYTF
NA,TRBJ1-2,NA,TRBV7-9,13,TGTGCCAGCCACCGGGACACCTCCTATGGCTACACCTTC,CASHRDTSYGYTF
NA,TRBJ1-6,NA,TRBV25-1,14,TGTGCCAGCAGTGGATTGGGGGACGGGTTACCCCTCCACTTT,CASSGLGDGLPLHF
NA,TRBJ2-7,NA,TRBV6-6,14,TGTGCCAGCAGTTATACAGGGCTTACTTACGAGCAGTACTTC,CASSYTGLTYEQYF
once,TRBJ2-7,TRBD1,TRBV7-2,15,TGTGCCAGCAGCCAAGCCAGGGGGCTTGGCAACGAGCAGTACTTC,CASSQARGLGNEQYF
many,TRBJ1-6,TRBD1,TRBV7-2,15,TGTGCCAGCAGCCCCCCAACGGGACAGGGAACACCCCTCCACTTT,CASSPPTGQGTPLHF
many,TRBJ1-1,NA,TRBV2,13,TGTGCCAGCAGTCTACAGGTTTTGACTGAAGCTTTCTTT,CASSLQVLTEAFF
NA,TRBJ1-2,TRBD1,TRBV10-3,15,TGTGCCATCAGTTACTGGGACAGAACAAACTATGGCTACACCTTC,CAISYWDRTNYGYTF
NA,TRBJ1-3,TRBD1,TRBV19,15,TGTGCCAGTAGTATAGCGGGGACAGGGAGGAACACCATATATTTT,CASSIAGTGRNTIYF
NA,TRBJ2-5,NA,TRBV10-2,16,TGTGCCAGCTCAACCCTACAGGGGAGGTCGACGGAGACCCAGTACTTC,CASSTLQGRSTETQYF
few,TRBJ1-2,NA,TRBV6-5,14,TGTGCCAGCAGTTATGCCGGACCGAACTATGGCTACACCTTC,CASSYAGPNYGYTF
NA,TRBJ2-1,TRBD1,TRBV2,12,TGTGCCAGCAGTGAGGAGACAGGGAGACAGTTCTTC,CASSEETGRQFF
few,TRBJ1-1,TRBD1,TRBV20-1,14,TGCAGTGCTGGCAAGGACAGGGGGCTAGCTGAAGCTTTCTTT,CSAGKDRGLAEAFF
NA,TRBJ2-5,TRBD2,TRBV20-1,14,TGCAGTGCGGTAAGACTAGCGGGGAAAGAGACCCAGTACTTC,CSAVRLAGKETQYF
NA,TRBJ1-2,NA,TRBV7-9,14,TGTGCCAGCAGCTTGTTAAACAGGGAAAATGAGCAGCTCTTC,CASSLLNRENEQLF
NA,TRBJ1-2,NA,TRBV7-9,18,TGCGCCAGCAGCCAAGATAATCTGGGGACGGGGGCAGGCTATGGCTACACCTTC,CASSQDNLGTGAGYGYTF
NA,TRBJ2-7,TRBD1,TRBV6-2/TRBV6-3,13,TGTGCCAGCGGCCCAGGACAGGGCTTCGAGCAGTACTTC,CASGPGQGFEQYF
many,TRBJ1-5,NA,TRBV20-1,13,TGCAGTGCTAGTCAAGATCGCAATCAGCCCCAGCATTTT,CSASQDRNQPQHF
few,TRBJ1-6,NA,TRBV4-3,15,TGCGCCAGCAGCCAAGATCTCGGGGCTGGCTCACCCCTCCACTTT,CASSQDLGAGSPLHF
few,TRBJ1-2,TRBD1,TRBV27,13,TGTGCCAGCAGTAAACAGGGGTGGGACGGCTACACCTTC,CASSKQGWDGYTF
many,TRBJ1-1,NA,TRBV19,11,TGTGCCAGTAGCCGGGACACCAACACTCACTTT,CASSRDTNTHF
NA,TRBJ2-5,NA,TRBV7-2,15,TGTGCCAGCAGCTCCGAGACAGGCCACCAAGAGACCCAGTACTTC,CASSSETGHQETQYF
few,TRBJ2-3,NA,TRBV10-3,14,TGTGCCATCGCAGGGGTTGGTGGAACAGATACGCAGTATTTT,CAIAGVGGTDTQYF
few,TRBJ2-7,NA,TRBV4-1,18,TGCGCCAGCAGCCAAGATGAGGTAGTTGAAAGCGCCGCCTACGAGCAGTACTTC,CASSQDEVVESAAYEQYF
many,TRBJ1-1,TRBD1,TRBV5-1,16,TGCGCCAGCAGCTTGGCCGACAGGGTAATGAACACTGAAGCTTTCTTT,CASSLADRVMNTEAFF
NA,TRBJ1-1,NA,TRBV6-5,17,TGTGCCAGCAGTTACTTATTCTTAACAGGGTGGAACACTGAAGCTTTCTTT,CASSYLFLTGWNTEAFF
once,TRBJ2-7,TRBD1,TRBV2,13,TGTGCCAGCAATGATGGGACAGGGAACGAGCAGTACTTC,CASNDGTGNEQYF
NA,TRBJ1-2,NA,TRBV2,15,TGTGCCAGCAGTGCTAGCGGCGACGGTGACTATGGCTACACCTTC,CASSASGDGDYGYTF
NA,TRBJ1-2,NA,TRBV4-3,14,TGCGCCAGCAGCTCCGGTCCCAGGGCCTGGGGCTACACCTTC,CASSSGPRAWGYTF
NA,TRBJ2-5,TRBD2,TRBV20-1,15,TGCAGTGCTGGATATAGCGGGGGGTACCAAGAGACCCAGTACTTC,CSAGYSGGYQETQYF
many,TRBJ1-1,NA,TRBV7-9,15,TGTGCCAGCAGCTTAGGAGGGGGAGGGAACACTGAAGCTTTCTTT,CASSLGGGGNTEAFF